This TCR beta chain was identified in a study of shared clonotypes between healthy human individuals. Study findings and constraints: Estimated clonotype richness was generally higher in naive than memory subsets.

Germline trimming cut 4 bases from V and 7 bases from J; bases unmatched to any gene: 11. The CDR3 contains 16 residues. Germline V gene data show CDR1 as SGHNT and CDR2 as YYREEE (reference sequence). As originally analysed: Filtering of immunoSEQ junctional sequences could not match full-length read filtering. Clones were read by immunoSEQ multiplex PCR, and TCRdb kept only the in-frame ones, dropping some. Clonal size and the V and J genes are those of that table, whereas D and trimming came from the DNA. In the table there are 2 million or so clones, 85% to 95% of which are singletons. A note on this clone: No antigen is known for it.

The sample comprised naive CD4+ T cells sorted from blood. Specified subset: CD45RA+ positively selected. This sequence was found in a man aged 18 to 30 in good health. This sequence joins TRBV5-4 and TRBJ1-2; 12 nucleotides match TRBD1. The CDR3 sequence is CASSPAGGTGGSGYTF. The CDR3 DNA sequence: TGTGCCAGCAGCCCAGCGGGTGGGACAGGGGGCAGTGGCTACACCTTC.